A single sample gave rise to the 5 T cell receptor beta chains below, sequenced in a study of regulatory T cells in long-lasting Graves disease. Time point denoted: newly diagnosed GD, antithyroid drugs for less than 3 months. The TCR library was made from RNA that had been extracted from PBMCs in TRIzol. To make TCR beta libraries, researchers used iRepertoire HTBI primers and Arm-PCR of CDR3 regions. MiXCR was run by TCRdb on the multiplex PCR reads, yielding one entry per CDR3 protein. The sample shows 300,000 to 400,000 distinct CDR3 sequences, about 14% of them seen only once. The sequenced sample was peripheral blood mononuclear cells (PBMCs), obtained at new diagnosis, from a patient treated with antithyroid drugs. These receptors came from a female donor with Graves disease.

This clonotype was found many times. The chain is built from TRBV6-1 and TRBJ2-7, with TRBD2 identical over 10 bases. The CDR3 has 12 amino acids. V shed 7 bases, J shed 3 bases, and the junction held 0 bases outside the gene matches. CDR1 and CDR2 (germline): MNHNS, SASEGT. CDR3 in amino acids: CASTSGSYEQYF. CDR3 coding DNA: TGTGCCAGCACTAGCGGGAGCTACGAGCAGTACTTC.

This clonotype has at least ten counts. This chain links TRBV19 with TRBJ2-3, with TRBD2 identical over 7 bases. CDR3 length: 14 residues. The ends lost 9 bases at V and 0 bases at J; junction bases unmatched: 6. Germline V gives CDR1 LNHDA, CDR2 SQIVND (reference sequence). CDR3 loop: CASSRGGSTDTQYF. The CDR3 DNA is TGTGCCAGCAGCCGCGGGGGAAGCACAGATACGCAGTATTTT.

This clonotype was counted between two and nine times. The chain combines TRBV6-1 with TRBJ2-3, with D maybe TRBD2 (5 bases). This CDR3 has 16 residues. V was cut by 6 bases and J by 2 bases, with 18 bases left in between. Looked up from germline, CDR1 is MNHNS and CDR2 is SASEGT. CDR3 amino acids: CASRSLGLGDTDTQYF. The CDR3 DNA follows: TGTGCCAGCAGGTCTCTAGGGTTGGGAGACACAGATACGCAGTATTTT.

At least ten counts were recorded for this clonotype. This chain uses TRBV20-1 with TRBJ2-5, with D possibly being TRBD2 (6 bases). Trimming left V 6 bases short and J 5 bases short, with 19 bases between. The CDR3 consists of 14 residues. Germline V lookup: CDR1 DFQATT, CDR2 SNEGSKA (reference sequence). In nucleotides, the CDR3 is TGCAGTGCCACCCCGGCGGGGCCGGCGGAGACCCAGTACTTC. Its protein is CSATPAGPAETQYF.

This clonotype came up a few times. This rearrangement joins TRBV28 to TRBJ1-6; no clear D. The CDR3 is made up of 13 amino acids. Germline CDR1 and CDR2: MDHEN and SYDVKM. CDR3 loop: CVASALRSSPLHF. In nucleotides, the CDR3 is TGTGTCGCGAGTGCCCTGAGGAGTTCACCCCTCCACTTT.